This T cell receptor (beta chain) derives from a study of T cell repertoires in cytomegalovirus infection. Study summary: Based on public TCR beta signatures, there were indications of CMV infection and of a matching HLA type.

In its sample, this clonotype was seen many times. The antigen remains undetermined. Trimming removed 7 bases from V and 3 bases from J; junction bases left unmatched: 8. The CDR3 totals 14 residues. Per the germline V gene, CDR1 is MNHEY and CDR2 is SVGEGT. TCRdb re-analysed the reads in MiXCR, keeping a single row per CDR3 protein. Of under 350,000 distinct CDR3 sequences in the sample, approximately 10% are singletons; the top ten hold around 2.6%. Findings and caveats of the study: Public TCR beta family frequency separated CMV-and-HLA carriers, including in an independent cohort. HLA-C-restricted TCR beta clonotypes specific for CMV led the ex vivo response.

The chain links TRBV6-2 or TRBV6-3 to TRBJ2-7, with 8 bases that match TRBD1. This TCR derives from a human donor in good health (CMV status not recorded). Some clones in this sample may be carry-over from other donors' samples. The sequenced sample consisted of PBMCs. The CDR3 sequence is CASTLTGGNYEQYV. DNA of the CDR3: TGTGCCAGCACTCTAACAGGGGGGAACTACGAGCAGTACGTC.